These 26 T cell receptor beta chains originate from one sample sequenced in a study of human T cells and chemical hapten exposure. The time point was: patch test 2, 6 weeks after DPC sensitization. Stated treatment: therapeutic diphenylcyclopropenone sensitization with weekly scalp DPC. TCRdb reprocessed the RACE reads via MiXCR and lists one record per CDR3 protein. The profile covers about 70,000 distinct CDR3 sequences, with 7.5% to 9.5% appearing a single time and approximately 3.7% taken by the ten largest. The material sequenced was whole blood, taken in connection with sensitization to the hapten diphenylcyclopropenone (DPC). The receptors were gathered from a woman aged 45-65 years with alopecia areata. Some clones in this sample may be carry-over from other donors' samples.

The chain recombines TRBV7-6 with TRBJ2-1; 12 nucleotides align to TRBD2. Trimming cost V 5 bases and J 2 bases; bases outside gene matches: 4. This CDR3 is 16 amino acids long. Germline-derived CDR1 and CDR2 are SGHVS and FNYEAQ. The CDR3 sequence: CASSPRLAGAYNEQFF. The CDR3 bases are TGTGCCAGCAGCCCCCGACTAGCGGGAGCCTACAATGAGCAGTTCTTC.

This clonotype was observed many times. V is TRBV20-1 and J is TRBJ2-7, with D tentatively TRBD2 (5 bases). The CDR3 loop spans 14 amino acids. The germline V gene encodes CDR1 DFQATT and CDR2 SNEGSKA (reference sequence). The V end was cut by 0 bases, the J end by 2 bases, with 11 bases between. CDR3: CSARDLGRAYEQYF. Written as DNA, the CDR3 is TGCAGTGCTAGAGATCTTGGGAGAGCCTACGAGCAGTACTTC.

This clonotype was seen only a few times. The CDR3 DNA sequence: TGTGCCAGCGGCCGGGACAGGAGCCCAGAGTACTTC. This sequence encodes CASGRDRSPEYF. V and J are TRBV25-1 and TRBJ2-7, with 8 bases lining up with TRBD1. CDR1 is MGHDK, CDR2 SYGVNS, per germline. There are 12 residues in the CDR3. The ends lost 8 bases at V and 11 bases at J; junction bases unmatched: 11.

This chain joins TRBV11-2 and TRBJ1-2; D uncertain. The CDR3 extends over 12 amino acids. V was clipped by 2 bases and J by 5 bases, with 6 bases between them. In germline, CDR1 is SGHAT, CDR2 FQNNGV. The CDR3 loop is CASSLTQYGYTF. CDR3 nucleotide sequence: TGTGCCAGCAGCTTAACTCAGTATGGCTACACCTTC.

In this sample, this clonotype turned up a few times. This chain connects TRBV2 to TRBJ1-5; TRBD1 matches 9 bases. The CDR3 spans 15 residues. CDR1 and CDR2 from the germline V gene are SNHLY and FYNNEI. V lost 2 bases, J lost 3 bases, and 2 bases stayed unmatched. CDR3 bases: TGTGCCAGCAGTGAAACAGGGGGCTTCAATCAGCCCCAGCATTTT. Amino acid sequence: CASSETGGFNQPQHF.

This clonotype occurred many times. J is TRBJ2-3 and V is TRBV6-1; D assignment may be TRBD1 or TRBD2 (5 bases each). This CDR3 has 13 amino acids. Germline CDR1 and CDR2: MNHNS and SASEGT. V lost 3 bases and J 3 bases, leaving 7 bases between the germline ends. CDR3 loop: CASSEGETDTQYF. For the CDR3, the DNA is TGTGCCAGCAGTGAGGGGGAAACAGATACGCAGTATTTT.

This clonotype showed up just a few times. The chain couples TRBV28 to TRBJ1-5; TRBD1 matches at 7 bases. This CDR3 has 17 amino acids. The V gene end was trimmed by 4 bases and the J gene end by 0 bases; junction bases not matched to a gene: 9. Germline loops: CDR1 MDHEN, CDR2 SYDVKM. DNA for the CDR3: TGTGCCAGCAGTTACCGGGACAGATCTTATAGCAATCAGCCCCAGCATTTT. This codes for CASSYRDRSYSNQPQHF.

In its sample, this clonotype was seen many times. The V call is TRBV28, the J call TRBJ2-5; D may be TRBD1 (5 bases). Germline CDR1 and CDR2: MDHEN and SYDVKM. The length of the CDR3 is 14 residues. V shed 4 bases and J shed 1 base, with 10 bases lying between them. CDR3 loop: CASSSGQTQETQYF. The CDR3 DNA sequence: TGTGCCAGCAGTTCCGGACAAACCCAAGAGACCCAGTACTTC. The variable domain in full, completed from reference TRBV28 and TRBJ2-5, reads DVKVTQSSRYLVKRTGEKVFLECVQDMDHENMFWYRQDPGLGLRLIYFSYDVKMKEKGDIPEGYSVSREKKERFSLILESASTNQTSMYLCASSSGQTQETQYFGPGTRLLVL.

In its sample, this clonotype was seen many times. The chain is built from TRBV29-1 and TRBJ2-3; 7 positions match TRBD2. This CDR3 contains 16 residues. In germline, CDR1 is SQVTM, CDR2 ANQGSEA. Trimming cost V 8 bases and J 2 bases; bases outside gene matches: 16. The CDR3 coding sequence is TGCAGCCTTGCACCCGGCTGGAGGGACTACACAGATACGCAGTATTTT. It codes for CSLAPGWRDYTDTQYF.

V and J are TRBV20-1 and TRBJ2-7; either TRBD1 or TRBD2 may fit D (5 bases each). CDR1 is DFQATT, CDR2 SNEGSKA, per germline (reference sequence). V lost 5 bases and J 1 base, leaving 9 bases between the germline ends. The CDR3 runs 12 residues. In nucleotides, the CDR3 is TGCAGTGCTCGGGACCGATCCTACGAGCAGTACTTC. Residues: CSARDRSYEQYF.

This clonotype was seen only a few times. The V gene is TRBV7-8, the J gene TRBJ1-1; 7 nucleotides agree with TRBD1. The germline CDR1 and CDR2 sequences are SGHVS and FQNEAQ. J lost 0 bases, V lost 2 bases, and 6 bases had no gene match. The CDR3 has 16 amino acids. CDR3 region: CASSLIQGGLNTEAFF. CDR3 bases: TGTGCCAGCAGCTTAATCCAGGGGGGACTGAACACTGAAGCTTTCTTT. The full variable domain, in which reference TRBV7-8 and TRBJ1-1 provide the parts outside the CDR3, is GAGVSQSPRYKVAKRGQDVALRCDPISGHVSLFWYQQALGQGPEFLTYFQNEAQLDKSGLPSDRFFAERPEGSVSTLKIQRTQQEDSAVYLCASSLIQGGLNTEAFFGQGTRLTVV.

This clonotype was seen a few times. The CDR3 nucleotides read TGTGCCAGCAGTAGGGGGACTAGCGGGAGCCCAGATACGCAGTATTTT. Its protein product is CASSRGTSGSPDTQYF. The chain employs TRBV6-2 or TRBV6-3 and TRBJ2-3; 14 positions match TRBD2. Germline V gene data show CDR1 as MNHEY and CDR2 as SVGEGT. Losses at the gene ends were 5 bases for V and 4 bases for J; bases not matched to a gene: 5. The CDR3 runs 16 residues.

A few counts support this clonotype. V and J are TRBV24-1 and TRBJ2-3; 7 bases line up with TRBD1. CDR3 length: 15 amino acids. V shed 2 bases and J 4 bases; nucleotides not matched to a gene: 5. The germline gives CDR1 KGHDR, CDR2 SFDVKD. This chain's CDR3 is CATSDSGTAADTQYF. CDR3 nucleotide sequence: TGTGCCACCAGTGATTCCGGGACAGCAGCAGATACGCAGTATTTT.

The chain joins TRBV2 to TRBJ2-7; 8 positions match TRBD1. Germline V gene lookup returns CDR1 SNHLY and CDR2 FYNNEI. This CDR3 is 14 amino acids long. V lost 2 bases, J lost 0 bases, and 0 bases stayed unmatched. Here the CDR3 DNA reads TGTGCCAGCAGTGAAACAGGGGGCTCCTACGAGCAGTACTTC. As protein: CASSETGGSYEQYF. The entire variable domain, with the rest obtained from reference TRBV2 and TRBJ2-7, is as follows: EPEVTQTPSHQVTQMGQEVILRCVPISNHLYFYWYRQILGQKVEFLVSFYNNEISEKSEIFDDQFSVERPDGSNFTLKIRSTKLEDSAMYFCASSETGGSYEQYFGPGTRLTVT.

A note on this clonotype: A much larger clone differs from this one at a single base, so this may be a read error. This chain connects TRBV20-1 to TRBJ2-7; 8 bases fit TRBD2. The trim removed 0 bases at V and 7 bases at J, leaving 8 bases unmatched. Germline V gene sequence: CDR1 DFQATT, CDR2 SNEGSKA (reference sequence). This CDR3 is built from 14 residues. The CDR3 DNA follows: TGCAGTGCTAGAGAAGGTAGAGGCGGGGGGGAGCAGTACTTC. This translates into CSAREGRGGGEQYF.

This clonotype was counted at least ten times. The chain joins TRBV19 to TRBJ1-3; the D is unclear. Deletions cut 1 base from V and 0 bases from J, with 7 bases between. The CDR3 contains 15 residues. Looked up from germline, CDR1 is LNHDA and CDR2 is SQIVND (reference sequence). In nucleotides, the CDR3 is TGTGCCAGTAGTATAGGCGGAATCTCTGGAAACACCATATATTTT. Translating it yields CASSIGGISGNTIYF.

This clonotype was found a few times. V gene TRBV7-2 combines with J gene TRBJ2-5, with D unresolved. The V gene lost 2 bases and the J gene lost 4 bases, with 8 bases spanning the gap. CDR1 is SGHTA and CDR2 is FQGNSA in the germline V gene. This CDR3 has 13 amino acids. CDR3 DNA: TGTGCCAGCAGCTTACGCTCGGGAGAGACCCAGTACTTC. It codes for CASSLRSGETQYF. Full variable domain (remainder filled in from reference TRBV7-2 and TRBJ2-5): GAGVSQSPSNKVTEKGKDVELRCDPISGHTALYWYRQSLGQGLEFLIYFQGNSAPDKSGLPSDRFSAERTGGSVSTLTIQRTQQEDSAVYLCASSLRSGETQYFGPGTRLLVL.

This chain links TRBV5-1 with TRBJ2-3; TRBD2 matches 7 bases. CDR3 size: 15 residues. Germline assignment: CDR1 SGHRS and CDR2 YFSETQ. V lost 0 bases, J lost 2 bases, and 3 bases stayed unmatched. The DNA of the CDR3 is TGCGCCAGCAGCTTGGCCGGGAGGAACACAGATACGCAGTATTTT. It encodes CASSLAGRNTDTQYF.

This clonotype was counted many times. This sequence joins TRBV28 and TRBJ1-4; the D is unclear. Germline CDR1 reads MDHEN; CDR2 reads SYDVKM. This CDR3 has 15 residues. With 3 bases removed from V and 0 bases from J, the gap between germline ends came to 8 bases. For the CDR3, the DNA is TGTGCCAGCAGTTTTGGACCAGCAACTAATGAAAAACTGTTTTTT. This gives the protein CASSFGPATNEKLFF.

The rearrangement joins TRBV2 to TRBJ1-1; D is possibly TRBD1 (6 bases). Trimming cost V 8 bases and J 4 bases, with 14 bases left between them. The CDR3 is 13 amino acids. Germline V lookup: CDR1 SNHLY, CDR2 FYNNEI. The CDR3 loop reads CASSLRRGTEAFF. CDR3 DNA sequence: TGTGCCAGCTCACTTCGCAGGGGCACTGAAGCTTTCTTT.

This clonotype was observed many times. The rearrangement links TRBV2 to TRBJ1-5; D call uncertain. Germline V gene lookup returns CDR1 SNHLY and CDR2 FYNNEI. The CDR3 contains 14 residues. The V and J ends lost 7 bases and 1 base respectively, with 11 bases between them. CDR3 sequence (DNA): TGTGCCAGCACTTGGAGAGAGAGCAATCAGCCCCAGCATTTT. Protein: CASTWRESNQPQHF.

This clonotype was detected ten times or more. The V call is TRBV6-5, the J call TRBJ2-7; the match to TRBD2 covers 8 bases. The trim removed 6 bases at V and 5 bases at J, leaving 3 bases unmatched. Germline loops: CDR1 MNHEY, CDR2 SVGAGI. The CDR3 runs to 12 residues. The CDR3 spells CASSHGGDEQYF. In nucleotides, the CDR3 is TGTGCCAGCAGCCACGGGGGGGACGAGCAGTACTTC.

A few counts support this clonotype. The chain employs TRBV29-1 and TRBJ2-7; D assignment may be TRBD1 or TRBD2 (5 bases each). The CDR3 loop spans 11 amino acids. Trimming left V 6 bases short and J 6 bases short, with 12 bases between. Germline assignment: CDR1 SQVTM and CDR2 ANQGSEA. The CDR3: CSVIRDVEQYF. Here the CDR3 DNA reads TGCAGCGTCATCCGGGACGTCGAGCAGTACTTC.

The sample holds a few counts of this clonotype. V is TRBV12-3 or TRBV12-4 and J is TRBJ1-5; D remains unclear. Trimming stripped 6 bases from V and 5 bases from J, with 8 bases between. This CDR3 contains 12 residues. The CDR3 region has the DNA TGTGCCAGCAGGAACAGTGATCAGCCCCAGCATTTT. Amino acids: CASRNSDQPQHF.

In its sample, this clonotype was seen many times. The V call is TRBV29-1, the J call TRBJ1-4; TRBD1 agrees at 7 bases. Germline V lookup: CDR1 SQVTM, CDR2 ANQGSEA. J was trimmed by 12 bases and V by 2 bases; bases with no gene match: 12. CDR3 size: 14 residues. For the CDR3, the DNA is TGCAGCGTTGAAAGGAAGGGCAGGGGGAAGGAACTGTTTTTT. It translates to CSVERKGRGKELFF.

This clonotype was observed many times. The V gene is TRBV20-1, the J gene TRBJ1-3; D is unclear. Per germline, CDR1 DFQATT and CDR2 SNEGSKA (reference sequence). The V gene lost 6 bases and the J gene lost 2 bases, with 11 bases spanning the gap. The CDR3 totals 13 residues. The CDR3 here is CSAITVPGNTIYF. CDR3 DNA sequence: TGCAGTGCGATTACAGTCCCTGGAAACACCATATATTTT.